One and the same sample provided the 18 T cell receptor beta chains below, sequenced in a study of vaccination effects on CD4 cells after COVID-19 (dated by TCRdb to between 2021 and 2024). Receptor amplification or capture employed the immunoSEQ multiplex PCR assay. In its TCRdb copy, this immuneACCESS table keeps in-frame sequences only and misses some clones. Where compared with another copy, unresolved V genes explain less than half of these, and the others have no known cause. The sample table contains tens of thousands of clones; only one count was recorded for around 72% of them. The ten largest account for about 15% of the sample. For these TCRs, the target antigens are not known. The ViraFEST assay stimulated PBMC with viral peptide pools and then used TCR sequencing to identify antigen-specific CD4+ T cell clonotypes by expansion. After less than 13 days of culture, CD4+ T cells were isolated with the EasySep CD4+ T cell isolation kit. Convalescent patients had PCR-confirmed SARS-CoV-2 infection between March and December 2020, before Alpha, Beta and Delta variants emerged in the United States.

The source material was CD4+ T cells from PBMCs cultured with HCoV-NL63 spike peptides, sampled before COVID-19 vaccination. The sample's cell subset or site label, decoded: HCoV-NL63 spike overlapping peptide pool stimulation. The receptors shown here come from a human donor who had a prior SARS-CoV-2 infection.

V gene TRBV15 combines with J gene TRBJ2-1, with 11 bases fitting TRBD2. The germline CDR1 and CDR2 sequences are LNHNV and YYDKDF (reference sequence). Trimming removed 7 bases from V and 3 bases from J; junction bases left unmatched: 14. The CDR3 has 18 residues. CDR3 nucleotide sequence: TGTGCCACCACCCGAGGTTTGCTAGCGGGAGGCCTCTACAATGAGCAGTTCTTC. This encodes CATTRGLLAGGLYNEQFF.

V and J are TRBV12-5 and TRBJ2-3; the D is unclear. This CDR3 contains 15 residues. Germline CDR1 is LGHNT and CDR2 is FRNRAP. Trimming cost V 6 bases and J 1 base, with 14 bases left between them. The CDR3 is CASGRPPWGTDTQYF. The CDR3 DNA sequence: TGTGCTAGTGGCCGACCTCCATGGGGCACAGATACGCAGTATTTT.

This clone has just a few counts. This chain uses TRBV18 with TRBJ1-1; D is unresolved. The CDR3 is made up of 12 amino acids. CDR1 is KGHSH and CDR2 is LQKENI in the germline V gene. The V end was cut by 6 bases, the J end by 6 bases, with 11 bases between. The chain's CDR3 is CASSGIAAEAFF. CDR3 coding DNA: TGTGCCAGCTCGGGTATTGCCGCTGAAGCTTTCTTT.

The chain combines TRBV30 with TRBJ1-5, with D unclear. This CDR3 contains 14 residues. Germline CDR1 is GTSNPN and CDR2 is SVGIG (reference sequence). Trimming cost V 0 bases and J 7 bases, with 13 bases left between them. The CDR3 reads CAWSVLAGGQPQHF. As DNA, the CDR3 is TGTGCCTGGAGTGTACTAGCAGGCGGACAGCCCCAGCATTTT. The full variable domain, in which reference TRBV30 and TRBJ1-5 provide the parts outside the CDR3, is SQTIHQWPATLVQPVGSPLSLECTVEGTSNPNLYWYRQAAGRGLQLLFYSVGIGQISSEVPQNLSASRPQDRQFILSSKKLLLSDSGFYLCAWSVLAGGQPQHFGDGTRLSIL.

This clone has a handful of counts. The DNA of the CDR3 is TGCGCCAGCAGCTTGGTGGTGGGGGTTGGTTCACCCCTCCACTTT. Translation gives CASSLVVGVGSPLHF. V and J are TRBV5-1 and TRBJ1-6, with a weak D call TRBD1 (5 bases). The V gene lost 0 bases and the J gene lost 9 bases, with 13 bases spanning the gap. In germline, CDR1 is SGHRS, CDR2 YFSETQ. The CDR3 has 15 amino acids.

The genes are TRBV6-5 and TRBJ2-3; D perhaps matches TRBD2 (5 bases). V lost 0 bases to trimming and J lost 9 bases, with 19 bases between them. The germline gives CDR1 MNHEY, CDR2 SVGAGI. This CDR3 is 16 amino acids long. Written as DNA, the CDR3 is TGTGCCAGCAGTTACTCGATAGGGCTGGGATCGGGAACGCAGTATTTT. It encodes CASSYSIGLGSGTQYF.

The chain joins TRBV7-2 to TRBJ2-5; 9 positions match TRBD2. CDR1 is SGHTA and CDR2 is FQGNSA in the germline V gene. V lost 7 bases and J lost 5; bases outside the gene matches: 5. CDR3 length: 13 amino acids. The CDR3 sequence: CASTDSGGETQYF. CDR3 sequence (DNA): TGTGCCAGCACCGATAGCGGGGGTGAGACCCAGTACTTC.

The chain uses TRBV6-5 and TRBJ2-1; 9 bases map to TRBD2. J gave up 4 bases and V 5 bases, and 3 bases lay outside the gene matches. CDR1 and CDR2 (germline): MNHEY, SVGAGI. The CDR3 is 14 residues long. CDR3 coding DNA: TGTGCCAGCAGTCTTAGCGGGGGATACAATGAGCAGTTCTTC. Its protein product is CASSLSGGYNEQFF.

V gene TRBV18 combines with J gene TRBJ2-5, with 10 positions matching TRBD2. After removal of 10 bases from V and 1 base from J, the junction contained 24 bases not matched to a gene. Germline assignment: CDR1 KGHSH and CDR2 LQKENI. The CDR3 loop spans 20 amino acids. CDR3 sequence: CATNSRPKPPSGRVQETQYF. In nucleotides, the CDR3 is TGTGCCACGAACTCCCGGCCTAAGCCCCCTAGCGGGAGAGTCCAAGAGACCCAGTACTTC.

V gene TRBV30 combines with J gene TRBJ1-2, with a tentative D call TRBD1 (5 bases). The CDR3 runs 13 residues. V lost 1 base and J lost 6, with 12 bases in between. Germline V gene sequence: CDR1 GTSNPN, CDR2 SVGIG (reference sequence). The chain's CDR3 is CAWSGTSLDGYTF. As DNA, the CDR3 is TGTGCCTGGAGTGGGACATCGCTTGATGGCTACACCTTC.

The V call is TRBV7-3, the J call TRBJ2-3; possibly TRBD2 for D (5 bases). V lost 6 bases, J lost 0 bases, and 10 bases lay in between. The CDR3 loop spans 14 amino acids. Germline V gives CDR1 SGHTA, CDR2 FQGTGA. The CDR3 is CASRNGGSTDTQYF. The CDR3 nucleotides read TGTGCCAGCAGGAATGGCGGGAGCACAGATACGCAGTATTTT.

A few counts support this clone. This chain's CDR3 is CASSQLAGVYNEQFF. CDR3 DNA sequence: TGTGCCAGCAGCCAACTAGCGGGAGTTTACAATGAGCAGTTCTTC. This chain uses TRBV3-1 (or the pseudogene TRBV3-2) with TRBJ2-1; 10 positions agree with TRBD2. This CDR3 contains 15 residues. CDR1 is LGHDT and CDR2 is YNNKEL in the germline V gene (reference sequence). J was trimmed by 4 bases and V by 2 bases; bases with no gene match: 2.

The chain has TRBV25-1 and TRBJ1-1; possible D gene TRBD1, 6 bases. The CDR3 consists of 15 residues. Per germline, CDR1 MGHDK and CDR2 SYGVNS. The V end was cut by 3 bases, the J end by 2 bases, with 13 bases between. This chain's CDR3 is CASSESGTPNTEAFF. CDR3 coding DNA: TGTGCCAGCAGTGAGTCCGGGACACCAAACACTGAAGCTTTCTTT. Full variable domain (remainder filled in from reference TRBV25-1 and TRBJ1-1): EADIYQTPRYLVIGTGKKITLECSQTMGHDKMYWYQQDPGMELHLIHYSYGVNSTEKGDLSSESTVSRIRTEHFPLTLESARPSHTSQYLCASSESGTPNTEAFFGQGTRLTVV.

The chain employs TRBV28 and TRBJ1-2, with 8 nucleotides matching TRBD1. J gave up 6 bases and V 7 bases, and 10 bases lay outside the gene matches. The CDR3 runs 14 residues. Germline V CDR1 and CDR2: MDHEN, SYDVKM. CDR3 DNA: TGTGCCAGCATCTCGGGCCAGGGGGCGCATGGCTACACCTTC. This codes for CASISGQGAHGYTF.

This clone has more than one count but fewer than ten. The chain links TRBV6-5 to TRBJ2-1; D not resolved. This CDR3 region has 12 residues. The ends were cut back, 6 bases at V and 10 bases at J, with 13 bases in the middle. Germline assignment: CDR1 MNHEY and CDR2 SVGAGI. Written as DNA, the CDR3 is TGTGCCAGCAGCCAACCGGGCCCAGAGCAGTTCTTC. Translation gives CASSQPGPEQFF.

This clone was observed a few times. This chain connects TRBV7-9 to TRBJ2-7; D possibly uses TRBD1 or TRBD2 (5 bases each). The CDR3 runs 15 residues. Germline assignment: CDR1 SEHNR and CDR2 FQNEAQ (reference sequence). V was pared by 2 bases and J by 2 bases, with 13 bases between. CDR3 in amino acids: CASSLLGPRAYEQYF. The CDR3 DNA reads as TGTGCCAGCAGCTTATTGGGGCCGAGGGCCTACGAGCAGTACTTC.

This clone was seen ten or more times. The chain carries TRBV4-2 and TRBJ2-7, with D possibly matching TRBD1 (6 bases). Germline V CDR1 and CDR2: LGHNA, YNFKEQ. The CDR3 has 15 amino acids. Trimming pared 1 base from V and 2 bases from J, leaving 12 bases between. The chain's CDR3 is CASSQAGVEPYEQYF. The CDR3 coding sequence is TGTGCCAGCAGCCAAGCAGGGGTTGAGCCCTACGAGCAGTACTTC.

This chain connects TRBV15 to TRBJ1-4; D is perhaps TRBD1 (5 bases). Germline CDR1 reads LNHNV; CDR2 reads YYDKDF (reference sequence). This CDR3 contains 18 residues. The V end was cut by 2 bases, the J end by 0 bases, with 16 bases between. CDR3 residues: CATSRNYGTETTNEKLFF. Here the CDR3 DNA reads TGTGCCACCAGCAGAAACTACGGGACGGAGACAACTAATGAAAAACTGTTTTTT.